One TCR beta chain is described in this entry. The data belong to a study of blood T cell repertoires in COVID-19. The length of the CDR3 is 13 residues. Trimming cost V 5 bases and J 1 base, with 8 bases left between them. Germline CDR1 is MDHEN and CDR2 is SYDVKM. Here immunoSEQ multiplex PCR was the method, and the copy in TCRdb shows in-frame clones only, minus some. The table lists fewer than 250,000 clones, around 83% of them singletons, with 2.5% to 3.5% in the top ten. The chain has TRBV28 and TRBJ1-2; unclear D gene. Sequences were obtained from peripheral blood. This sequence was found in a man aged 50 to 59 with active or convalescent COVID-19. CDR3 residues: CASSLGYNYGYTF. For the CDR3, the DNA is TGTGCCAGCAGTCTGGGCTATAACTATGGCTACACCTTC.